The T cell receptor beta chain described here comes from a study of cytomegalovirus exposure and HLA in healthy donors (dated by TCRdb to 2015 to 2018). Regarding the research as a whole: According to a later analysis, the roughly 120 validation repertoires were produced on the same platform as the 600 to 850 repertoires of the first cohort. The study aimed to test whether signatures of past pathogen exposure could be identified by cataloging public T cell receptors. A separate validation cohort of over a hundred different subjects was used in addition to the roughly 720-subject first cohort. The study combined high-throughput TCR immunosequencing, statistical association of individual TCRs with disease status, and machine learning to predict cytomegalovirus infection status. Overall study results and their limits: The study listed 150 to 200 TCR beta chains as associated with cytomegalovirus. All 110 or so repertoires were used to score co-occurrence in the validation cohort in a later analysis, because that analysis had no HLA typing for the cohort. A later analysis found that TCRs clustered in the first cohort also tended to co-occur in the 110 or so validation repertoires, with more than 90% of cluster scores above 0. In vitro tests confirmed that three of the cytomegalovirus-associated TCR beta chains recognize cytomegalovirus antigens. While some public TCRs were present in many individuals, most TCR sequences turned up only very rarely across donors. The classifier was reported to diagnose cytomegalovirus status with high specificity and sensitivity in both the original and validation cohorts. The authors suggested that the approach could potentially be generalized to other disease states and immunological phenotypes.

Library preparation was by the immunoSEQ multiplex PCR assay. Per the original workflow: To diagnose cytomegalovirus status from the catalog of TCR beta chain sequences, a statistical classification framework was built. What TCRdb holds here is the immuneACCESS table cut down to in-frame rearrangements. Part of the clones is not present; checked against another copy, under half of the missing clones reflect an unresolved V gene, and the others are unexplained. The D gene and trimming were derived from the DNA, and the V and J assignments and clone size from that table. For this sample the table gives 250,000 or so clones, of which roughly 89% were detected only once. Together, the top ten hold about 3% of the sample. V loses 4 bases at its end and J loses 4 bases; junction bases beyond the gene matches: 8. CDR1 is given as SNHLY and CDR2 as FYNNEI, both from the germline V gene. Including the terminal cysteine and phenylalanine, the CDR3 comprises 15 residues. Only the CDR3 DNA stays, 45 bases, in frame from base 1.

Separate from the roughly 660-subject first cohort, the validation cohort of roughly 110 subjects was the group to which the donors belonged. Points on this clone: The specificity of this receptor is unknown. Per-base qualities were not stored, and no clone one base away is much larger.

The receptor comes from a young man in good health and CMV-seronegative. Material for sequencing was PBMCs. The rearranged chain carries TRBV2 and TRBJ2-5; TRBD2 matches 8 bases in the middle. The CDR3 protein sequence reads: CASSVTGGPPETQYF. The DNA is TGTGCCAGCAGTGTTACGGGAGGGCCTCCAGAGACCCAGTACTTC.